The clone carrying this TCR beta chain was counted a few times. There are 12 residues in the CDR3. Germline V CDR1 and CDR2: GTSNPN, SVGIG (reference sequence). V was pared by 2 bases and J by 10 bases, with 3 bases of the junction left unmatched. The authors' processing: Nucleated cell counts were estimated from reference gene primer amplification. Method: immunoSEQ multiplex PCR; TCRdb's copy keeps in-frame clones and lacks some. The DNA was the basis for D and trimming; V, J and clone size are from that table. The profile shows some 150,000 clones, 79% of them singletons. Enrolled during active infection, Seattle patients were then followed longitudinally. This entry belongs to a study of blood T cell repertoires in COVID-19. Overall study: PBMCs, B-cell-depleted T cells, or T cells provided the cDNA or gDNA that made up the material.

This chain connects TRBV30 to TRBJ2-1; 9 bases are a match to TRBD2. Sequencing used peripheral blood. This clonotype originated in a woman in her 70s with COVID-19, enrolled during active disease. The CDR3 coding sequence is TGTGCCTGGAGTAAGGCGGGGGGGGAGCAGTTCTTC. Protein sequence: CAWSKAGGEQFF. Using reference TRBV30 and TRBJ2-1 for the parts outside the CDR3, the full variable domain is SQTIHQWPATLVQPVGSPLSLECTVEGTSNPNLYWYRQAAGRGLQLLFYSVGIGQISSEVPQNLSASRPQDRQFILSSKKLLLSDSGFYLCAWSKAGGEQFFGPGTRLTVL.